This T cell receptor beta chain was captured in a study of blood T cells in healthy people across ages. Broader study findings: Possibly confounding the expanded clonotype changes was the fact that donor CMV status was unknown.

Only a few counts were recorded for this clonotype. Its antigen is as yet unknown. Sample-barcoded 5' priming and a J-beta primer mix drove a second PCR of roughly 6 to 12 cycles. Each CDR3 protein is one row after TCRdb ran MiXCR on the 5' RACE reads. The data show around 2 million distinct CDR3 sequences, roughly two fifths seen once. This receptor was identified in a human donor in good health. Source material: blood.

The CDR3 loop reads CAITELLGRGPYEQYF. CDR3 bases: TGTGCCATCACCGAGCTTTTAGGCAGGGGGCCATACGAGCAGTACTTC. This chain uses TRBV10-3 with TRBJ2-7; 8 bases are shared with TRBD1. The CDR3 totals 16 residues. J was trimmed by 4 bases and V by 7 bases; bases with no gene match: 15. Germline CDR1 reads ENHRY; CDR2 reads SYGVKD.